This TCR beta chain was recorded in a study of blood T cell repertoires in COVID-19. The ends were cut back, 5 bases at V and 6 bases at J, with 17 bases in the middle. The CDR3 has 15 residues. The germline gives CDR1 MNHEY, CDR2 SVGAGI. The table came from immunoSEQ multiplex PCR; TCRdb's copy has only in-frame clones and leaves some out. Of some 45,000 clones listed, roughly 80% are singletons. Sample: peripheral blood. The source is a human donor in a cohort sampled during active COVID-19. The rearrangement links TRBV6-5 to TRBJ2-4, with D perhaps TRBD1 (6 bases). The CDR3 sequence: CASSPTGQGRNIQYF. Here the CDR3 DNA reads TGTGCCAGCAGTCCCACTGGGCAGGGGAGAAACATTCAGTACTTC.